A selection of T cell receptor beta chains follows, all from one sample in a study of blood T cell repertoires in COVID-19. Repertoires were generated with immunoSEQ multiplex PCR, while TCRdb's copy carries only in-frame clones and drops some. The data show a few hundred thousand clones, with over 70% seen just once and less than 5.5% held by the top ten. Sequences were obtained from PBMCs or T cells enriched from blood (not recorded which). Source of these receptors: a man between 25 and 39 years old who had recovered from COVID-19. CDR3s include the opening cysteine and the closing phenylalanine or tryptophan. D genes are given only for firm matches. The size of a clone is reported for some rows only, either as once, few or many, or as a class for expanded clones.

.	TRBJ2-3	.	TRBV4-1	TGCGCCAGCAGTCTCGAGGTGTCAGATACGCAGTATTTT	CASSLEVSDTQYF
TRBD2	TRBJ2-3	few	TRBV7-9	TGTGCCAGCAGCTTAGTCCTAGCGGGGGCCACAGATACGCAGTATTTT	CASSLVLAGATDTQYF
TRBD1	TRBJ1-1	few	TRBV3-1/TRBV3-2	TGTGCCAGCAGAGATTCAGGGGGTGAAGCTTTCTTT	CASRDSGGEAFF
.	TRBJ1-2	.	TRBV5-5	TGTGCCAGCAGCTTGGTCCCGACAGGTCCTAACTATGGCTACACCTTC	CASSLVPTGPNYGYTF
TRBD1	TRBJ2-7	.	TRBV6-5	TGTGCCAGCAGAAGACAGGGCTCCTACGAGCAGTACTTC	CASRRQGSYEQYF
TRBD1	TRBJ1-5	.	TRBV6-5	TGTGCCAGCAGTTCACACCGACAGGGAGGCAATCAGCCCCAGCATTTT	CASSSHRQGGNQPQHF
.	TRBJ1-2	.	TRBV3-1/TRBV3-2	TGTGCCAGCAGCCAGGCGGGGGGTTACTATGGCTACACCTTC	CASSQAGGYYGYTF
.	TRBJ1-2	.	TRBV27	TGTGCCAGCAGTTTCCGGCGGAAAGTCGGTGGCTACACCTTC	CASSFRRKVGGYTF
.	TRBJ2-6	.	TRBV5-1	TGCGCCAGCAGCTTGGACGGGGTCTCTGGGGCCAACGTCCTGACTTTC	CASSLDGVSGANVLTF
.	TRBJ2-1	.	TRBV9	TGTGCCAGCAGCGTAGCCTCGACAGGTTCCAATGAGCAGTTCTTC	CASSVASTGSNEQFF